A single sample is the source of the 18 T cell receptor beta chains below, sequenced in a study of T cell responses to AZD1222 COVID-19 vaccine. TCRdb keeps only in-frame clones here, not all; method: immunoSEQ multiplex PCR. The table lists roughly 96,000 clones, 85% to 90% of them singletons. The source material was peripheral blood, sampled on day 0 of AZD1222 vaccination. Receptors originate from an adult in good health.

The J gene is TRBJ1-2, the V gene TRBV11-2; D is unresolved. Germline V gene sequence: CDR1 SGHAT, CDR2 FQNNGV. The CDR3 is made up of 14 amino acids. Trimming left V 5 bases short and J 2 bases short, with 12 bases between. CDR3 coding DNA: TGTGCCAGCAGCGTCGATGTAGGCAACTATGGCTACACCTTC. This sequence encodes CASSVDVGNYGYTF.

The genes are TRBV20-1 and TRBJ2-7; 10 bases line up with TRBD2. The CDR3 covers 15 residues. The V segment lost 3 bases and the J segment 1 base; nucleotides outside the gene matches: 6. Germline lookup yields CDR1 DFQATT and CDR2 SNEGSKA (reference sequence). The DNA for the CDR3 is TGCAGTGCTAGTAGCGGGGGGCTAGAATCCTACGAGCAGTACTTC. Protein sequence: CSASSGGLESYEQYF.

This rearrangement joins TRBV18 to TRBJ2-1, with a tentative D call TRBD1 (5 bases). Germline V CDR1 and CDR2: KGHSH, LQKENI. This CDR3 comprises 15 residues. Trimming pared 3 bases from V and 3 bases from J, leaving 12 bases between. CDR3 in amino acids: CASSPLDTDYNEQFF. The DNA of the CDR3 is TGTGCCAGCTCACCGCTGGACACCGACTACAATGAGCAGTTCTTC. Based on the CDR3 plus reference TRBV18 and TRBJ2-1, the full variable domain is NAGVMQNPRHLVRRRGQEARLRCSPMKGHSHVYWYRQLPEEGLKFMVYLQKENIIDESGMPKERFSAEFPKEGPSILRIQQVVRGDSAAYFCASSPLDTDYNEQFFGPGTRLTVL.

The chain links TRBV15 to TRBJ2-7; 16 nucleotides agree with TRBD2. The junction had 5 bases not matched to a gene; V was cut back by 0 bases and J by 3 bases. The CDR3 consists of 18 residues. Germline V CDR1 and CDR2: LNHNV, YYDKDF (reference sequence). The CDR3 DNA is TGTGCCACCAGCAGAGATCGGGGACTAGCGGGAGGGGGCTACGAGCAGTACTTC. As protein: CATSRDRGLAGGGYEQYF.

The V gene is TRBV19, the J gene TRBJ1-3; weak D call: TRBD1 (6 bases). The germline V gene encodes CDR1 LNHDA and CDR2 SQIVND (reference sequence). The CDR3 spans 15 residues. Deletions cut 4 bases from V and 0 bases from J, with 10 bases between. CDR3 DNA: TGTGCCAGTAGTAGGACAGTCGTCTCTGGAAACACCATATATTTT. The encoded protein is CASSRTVVSGNTIYF.

A few counts support this clone. The chain recombines TRBV6-4 with TRBJ2-1; D unresolved. CDR1 and CDR2 (germline): MRHNA, SNTAGT. The length of the CDR3 is 13 residues. V lost 0 bases and J lost 5, with 5 bases in between. CDR3 region: CASSDSEHNEQFF. In DNA form, the CDR3 reads TGTGCCAGCAGTGACTCAGAGCACAATGAGCAGTTCTTC.

This chain connects TRBV7-9 to TRBJ2-5, with D uncertain. Germline V gene data show CDR1 as SEHNR and CDR2 as FQNEAQ (reference sequence). V lost 2 bases and J 9 bases, leaving 13 bases between the germline ends. The CDR3 spans 13 residues. The CDR3 region has the DNA TGTGCCAGCAGCTTAAATACCGGGTCTTCCCAGTACTTC. Translated: CASSLNTGSSQYF.

This sequence joins TRBV7-3 and TRBJ2-5; the match to TRBD2 covers 11 bases. CDR1 is SGHTA, CDR2 FQGTGA, per germline. The CDR3 is 16 residues long. V trimming: 1 base; J trimming: 5 bases; junction bases outside the gene matches: 6. CDR3 region: CASSLIAGGPAETQYF. CDR3 nucleotides: TGTGCCAGCAGCTTAATAGCGGGAGGGCCTGCGGAGACCCAGTACTTC. The variable domain in full, with the rest retrieved from reference TRBV7-3 and TRBJ2-5, is GAGVSQTPSNKVTEKGKYVELRCDPISGHTALYWYRQSLGQGPEFLIYFQGTGAADDSGLPNDRFFAVRPEGSVSTLKIQRTERGDSAVYLCASSLIAGGPAETQYFGPGTRLLVL.

The J gene is TRBJ1-1, the V gene TRBV28, with a possible D match to TRBD1 (6 bases). The ends were cut back, 6 bases at V and 1 base at J, with 9 bases in the middle. This CDR3 has 13 amino acids. CDR1 is MDHEN, CDR2 SYDVKM, per germline. The CDR3 loop reads CASSLQGNTEAFF. The CDR3 DNA follows: TGTGCCAGCAGCTTACAGGGGAACACTGAAGCTTTCTTT.

This chain joins TRBV15 and TRBJ1-1, with D tentatively TRBD1 (5 bases). Germline values: CDR1 LNHNV, CDR2 YYDKDF (reference sequence). V was trimmed by 0 bases and J by 1 base, leaving 18 bases between them. The CDR3 runs 18 residues. The CDR3 DNA reads TGTGCCACCAGCAGAGAGGGGTATAATGTCAGGGAGAACACTGAAGCTTTCTTT. Translation gives CATSREGYNVRENTEAFF.

V and J are TRBV7-3 and TRBJ2-7, with 12 nucleotides matching TRBD1. V shed 3 bases and J 5 bases; nucleotides not matched to a gene: 5. Germline V CDR1 and CDR2: SGHTA, FQGTGA. This CDR3 has 15 amino acids. The CDR3, as DNA: TGTGCCAGCAGCTTGGGCGGGACAGGGGGCCACGAGCAGTACTTC. This translates into CASSLGGTGGHEQYF.

The rearrangement uses TRBV7-9 and TRBJ1-5; tentative D call: TRBD1 (5 bases). Trimming removed 6 bases from V and 4 bases from J, with 7 bases in between. CDR3 length equals 12 residues. The V gene's germline CDR1 is SEHNR and CDR2 FQNEAQ (reference sequence). The CDR3 is CASSQGNQPQHF. The CDR3 DNA reads TGTGCCAGCAGTCAGGGTAATCAGCCCCAGCATTTT. Using reference TRBV7-9 and TRBJ1-5 for the parts outside the CDR3, the full variable domain is DTGVSQNPRHKITKRGQNVTFRCDPISEHNRLYWYRQTLGQGPEFLTYFQNEAQLEKSRLLSDRFSAERPKGSFSTLEIQRTEQGDSAMYLCASSQGNQPQHFGDGTRLSIL.

The chain links TRBV7-3 to TRBJ1-1; D is undetermined. Deletions cut 2 bases from V and 5 bases from J, with 15 bases between. This CDR3 is 15 amino acids long. Germline-derived CDR1 and CDR2 are SGHTA and FQGTGA. For the CDR3, the DNA is TGTGCCAGCAGCTTAGGGTTTGGCGGATTGACTGAAGCTTTCTTT. Encoded protein: CASSLGFGGLTEAFF.

The V and J genes are TRBV24-1 and TRBJ2-2; 10 bases agree with TRBD1. Germline V gene lookup returns CDR1 KGHDR and CDR2 SFDVKD. The CDR3 totals 19 residues. The V gene end was trimmed by 2 bases and the J gene end by 1 base; junction bases not matched to a gene: 9. The CDR3 here is CATSDSGTGVTRNTGELFF. CDR3 sequence (DNA): TGTGCCACCAGTGATTCCGGGACAGGGGTGACACGGAACACCGGGGAGCTGTTTTTT.

This sequence joins TRBV15 and TRBJ2-7; D gene ambiguous. Trimming took 0 bases from V and 7 from J, leaving 10 bases between them. CDR1 LNHNV and CDR2 YYDKDF come from the germline V gene (reference sequence). This CDR3 is 13 amino acids long. Written as DNA, the CDR3 is TGTGCCACCAGCAGAGATAAAGCCGGGGAGCAGTACTTC. It is translated as CATSRDKAGEQYF.

The chain employs TRBV7-3 and TRBJ1-1, with 7 bases matching TRBD1. The CDR3 loop spans 15 amino acids. The junction had 7 bases not matched to a gene; V was cut back by 1 base and J by 5 bases. CDR1 SGHTA and CDR2 FQGTGA come from the germline V gene. CDR3 in DNA: TGTGCCAGCAGCTTAAAGGCAGGGGGTCGGACTGAAGCTTTCTTT. Translated, it gives CASSLKAGGRTEAFF.

This chain connects TRBV3-1 (or the pseudogene TRBV3-2) to TRBJ1-5; tentative D call: TRBD1 (6 bases). CDR3 length: 16 amino acids. Trimming removed 4 bases from V and 3 bases from J, with 16 bases in between. From germline, CDR1 is LGHDT and CDR2 YNNKEL (reference sequence). The CDR3 DNA follows: TGTGCCAGCAGCCCCGCGCCGGACAGTATCAATCAGCCCCAGCATTTT. Protein product: CASSPAPDSINQPQHF.

The V call is TRBV5-6, the J call TRBJ1-3; 7 bases align to TRBD1. CDR1 SGHDT and CDR2 YYEEEE come from the germline V gene. The CDR3 loop spans 17 amino acids. Unmatched junction bases numbered 12, after V lost 3 bases and J lost 3 bases. CDR3 sequence reads: CASSSLSTGFSGNTIYF. CDR3 nucleotide sequence: TGTGCCAGCAGCTCCTTATCGACAGGGTTTAGTGGAAACACCATATATTTT. The full variable domain, with the rest looked up from reference TRBV5-6 and TRBJ1-3, is DAGVTQSPTHLIKTRGQQVTLRCSPKSGHDTVSWYQQALGQGPQFIFQYYEEEERQRGNFPDRFSGHQFPNYSSELNVNALLLGDSALYLCASSSLSTGFSGNTIYFGEGSWLTVV.